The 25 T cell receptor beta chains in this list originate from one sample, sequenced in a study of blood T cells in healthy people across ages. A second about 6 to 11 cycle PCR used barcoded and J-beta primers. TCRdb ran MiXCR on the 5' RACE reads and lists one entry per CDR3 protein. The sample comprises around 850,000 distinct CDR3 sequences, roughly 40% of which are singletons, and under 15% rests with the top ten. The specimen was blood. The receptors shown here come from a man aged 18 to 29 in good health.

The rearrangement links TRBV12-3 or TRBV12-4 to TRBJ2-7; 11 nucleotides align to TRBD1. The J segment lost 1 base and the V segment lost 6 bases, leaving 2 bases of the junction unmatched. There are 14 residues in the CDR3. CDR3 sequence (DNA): TGTGCCAGCAGCGGGACAGGGGGATCCTACGAGCAGTACTTC. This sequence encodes CASSGTGGSYEQYF.

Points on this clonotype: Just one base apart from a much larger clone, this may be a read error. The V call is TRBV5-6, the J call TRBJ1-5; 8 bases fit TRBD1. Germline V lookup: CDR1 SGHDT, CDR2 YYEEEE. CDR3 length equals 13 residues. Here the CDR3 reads CAGSLQGGQPQHF. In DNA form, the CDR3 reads TGTGCCGGCAGCTTACAGGGGGGTCAGCCCCAGCATTTT.

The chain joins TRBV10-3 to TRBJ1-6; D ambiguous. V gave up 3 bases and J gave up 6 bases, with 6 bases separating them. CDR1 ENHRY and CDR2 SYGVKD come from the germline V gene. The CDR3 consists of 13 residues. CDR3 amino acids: CAISEPSNSPLHF. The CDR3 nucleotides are TGTGCCATCAGTGAACCGAGTAATTCACCCCTCCACTTT.

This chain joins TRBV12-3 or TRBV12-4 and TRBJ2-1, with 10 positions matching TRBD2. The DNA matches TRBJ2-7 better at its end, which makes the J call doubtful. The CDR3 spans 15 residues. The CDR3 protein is CASTLAGTSHNEQYF. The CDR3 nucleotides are TGTGCCAGCACACTAGCGGGGACCTCCCACAATGAGCAGTACTTC.

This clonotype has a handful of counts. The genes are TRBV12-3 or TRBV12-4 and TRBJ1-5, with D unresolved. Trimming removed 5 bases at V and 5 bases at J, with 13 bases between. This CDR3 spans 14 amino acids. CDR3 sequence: CASSDGSLDQPQHF. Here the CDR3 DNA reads TGTGCCAGCAGTGACGGGTCTCTGGATCAGCCCCAGCATTTT.

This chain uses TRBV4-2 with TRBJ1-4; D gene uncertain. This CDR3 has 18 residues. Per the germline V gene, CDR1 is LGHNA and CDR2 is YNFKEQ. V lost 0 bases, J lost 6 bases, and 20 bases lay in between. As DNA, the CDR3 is TGTGCCAGCAGCCAAGACCCAGTTGGAAGAAGAAGCGATGAAAAACTGTTTTTT. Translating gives CASSQDPVGRRSDEKLFF.

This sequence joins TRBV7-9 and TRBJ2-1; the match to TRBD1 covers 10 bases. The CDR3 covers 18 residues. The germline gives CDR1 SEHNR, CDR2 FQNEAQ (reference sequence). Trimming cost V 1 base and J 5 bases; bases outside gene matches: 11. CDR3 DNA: TGTGCCAGCAGCTTAGTCGGACGGGGACAGGGGAAGCACAATGAGCAGTTCTTC. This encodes CASSLVGRGQGKHNEQFF.

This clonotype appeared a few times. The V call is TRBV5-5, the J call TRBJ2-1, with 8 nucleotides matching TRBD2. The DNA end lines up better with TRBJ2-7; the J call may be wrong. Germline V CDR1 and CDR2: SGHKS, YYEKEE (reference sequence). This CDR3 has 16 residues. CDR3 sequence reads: CASSLFAGGSYNEQYF. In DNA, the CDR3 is TGTGCCAGCAGCTTGTTTGCGGGGGGCTCCTACAATGAGCAGTACTTC.

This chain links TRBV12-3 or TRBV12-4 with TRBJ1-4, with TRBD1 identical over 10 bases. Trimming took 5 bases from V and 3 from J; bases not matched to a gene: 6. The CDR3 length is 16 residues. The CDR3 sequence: CASSGDRGVANEKLFF. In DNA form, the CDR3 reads TGTGCCAGCAGTGGGGACAGGGGAGTAGCTAATGAAAAACTGTTTTTT.

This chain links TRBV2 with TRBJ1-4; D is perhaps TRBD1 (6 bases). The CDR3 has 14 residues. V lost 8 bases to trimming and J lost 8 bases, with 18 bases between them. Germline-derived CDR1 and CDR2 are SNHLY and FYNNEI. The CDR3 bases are TGTGCCAGCGGGAGACAGGACTTTGGCGAAAAACTGTTTTTT. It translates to CASGRQDFGEKLFF.

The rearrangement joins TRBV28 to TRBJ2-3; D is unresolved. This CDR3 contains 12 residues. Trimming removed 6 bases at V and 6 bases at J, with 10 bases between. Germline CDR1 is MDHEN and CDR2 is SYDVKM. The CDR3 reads CASSQPVDTQYF. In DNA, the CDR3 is TGTGCCAGCAGCCAACCGGTGGATACGCAGTATTTT.

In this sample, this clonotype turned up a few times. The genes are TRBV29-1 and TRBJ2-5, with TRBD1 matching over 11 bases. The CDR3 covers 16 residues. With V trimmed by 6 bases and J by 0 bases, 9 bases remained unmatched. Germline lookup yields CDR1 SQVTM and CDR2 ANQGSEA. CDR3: CSVPKGTGGYQETQYF. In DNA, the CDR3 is TGCAGCGTCCCGAAGGGGACAGGGGGGTACCAAGAGACCCAGTACTTC.

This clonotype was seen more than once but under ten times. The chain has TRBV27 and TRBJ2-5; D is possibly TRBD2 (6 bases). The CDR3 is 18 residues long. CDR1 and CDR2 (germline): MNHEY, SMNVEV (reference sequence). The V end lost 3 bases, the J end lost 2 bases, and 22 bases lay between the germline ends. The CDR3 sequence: CASSFSRTRLGTQETQYF. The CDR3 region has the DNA TGTGCCAGCAGTTTCTCTCGTACGCGACTAGGCACTCAAGAGACCCAGTACTTC.

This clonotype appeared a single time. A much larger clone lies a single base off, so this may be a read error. The DNA for the CDR3 is TGTGCCAGCAGCTGGGCCCTAATTACAGATACGCAGTATTTT. Protein product: CASSWALITDTQYF. The chain combines TRBV5-8 with TRBJ2-3; D unresolved. There are 14 residues in the CDR3. The germline V gene has CDR1 SGHTS and CDR2 YDEGEE. V lost 3 bases to trimming and J lost 3 bases, with 11 bases between them.

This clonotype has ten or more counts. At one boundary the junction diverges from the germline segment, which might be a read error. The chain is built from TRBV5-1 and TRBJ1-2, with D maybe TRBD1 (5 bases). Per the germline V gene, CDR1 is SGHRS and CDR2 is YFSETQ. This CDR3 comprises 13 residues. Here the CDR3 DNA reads TGTGCCAGCAGTTTAGGGGCCGGTGGGGGCTACACCTTC. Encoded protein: CASSLGAGGGYTF.

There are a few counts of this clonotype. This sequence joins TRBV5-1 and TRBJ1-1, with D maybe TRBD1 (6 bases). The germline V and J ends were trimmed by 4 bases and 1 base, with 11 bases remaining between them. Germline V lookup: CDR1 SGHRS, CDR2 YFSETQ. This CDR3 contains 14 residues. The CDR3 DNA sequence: TGCGCCAGCAGCGTGACAGGCTGGAACACTGAAGCTTTCTTT. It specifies CASSVTGWNTEAFF.

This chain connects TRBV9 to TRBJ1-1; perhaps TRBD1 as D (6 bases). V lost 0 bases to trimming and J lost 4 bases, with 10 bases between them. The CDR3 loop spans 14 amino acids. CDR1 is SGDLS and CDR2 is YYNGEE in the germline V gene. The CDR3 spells CASSVGGGRTEAFF. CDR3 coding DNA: TGTGCCAGCAGCGTAGGAGGGGGGCGCACTGAAGCTTTCTTT. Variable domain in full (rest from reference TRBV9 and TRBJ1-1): DSGVTQTPKHLITATGQRVTLRCSPRSGDLSVYWYQQSLDQGLQFLIQYYNGEERAKGNILERFSAQQFPDLHSELNLSSLELGDSALYFCASSVGGGRTEAFFGQGTRLTVV.

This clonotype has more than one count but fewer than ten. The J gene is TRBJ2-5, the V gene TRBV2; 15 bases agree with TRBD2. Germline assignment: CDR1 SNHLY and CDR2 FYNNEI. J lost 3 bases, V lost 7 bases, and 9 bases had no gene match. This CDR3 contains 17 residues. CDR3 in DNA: TGTGCCAGCACAGGGGGACTAGCGGGGGGTCTAAAAGAGACCCAGTACTTC. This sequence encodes CASTGGLAGGLKETQYF.

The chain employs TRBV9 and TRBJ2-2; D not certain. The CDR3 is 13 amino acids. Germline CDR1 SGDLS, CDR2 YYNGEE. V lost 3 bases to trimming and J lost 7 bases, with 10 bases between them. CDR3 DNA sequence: TGTGCCAGCAGCGATCGGCTATTCGGGGAGCTGTTTTTT. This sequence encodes CASSDRLFGELFF.

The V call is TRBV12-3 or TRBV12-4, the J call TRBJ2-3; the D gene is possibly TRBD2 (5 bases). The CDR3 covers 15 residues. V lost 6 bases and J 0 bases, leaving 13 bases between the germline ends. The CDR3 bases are TGTGCCAGCAGGGCGAGCGGCGTTAGCACAGATACGCAGTATTTT. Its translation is CASRASGVSTDTQYF.

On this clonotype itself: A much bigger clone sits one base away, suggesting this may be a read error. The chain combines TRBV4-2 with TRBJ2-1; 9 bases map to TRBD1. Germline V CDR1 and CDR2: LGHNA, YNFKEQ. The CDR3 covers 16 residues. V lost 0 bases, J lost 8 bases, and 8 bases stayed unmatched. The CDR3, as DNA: TGTGCCAGCAGCCAAGATCTGGACAGGGGATTCGATGAGCAGTTCTTC. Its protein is CASSQDLDRGFDEQFF.

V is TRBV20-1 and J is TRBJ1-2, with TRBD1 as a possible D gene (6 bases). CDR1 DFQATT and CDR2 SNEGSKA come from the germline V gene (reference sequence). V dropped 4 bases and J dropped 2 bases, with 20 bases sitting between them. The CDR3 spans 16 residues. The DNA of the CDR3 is TGCAGTGCTACGGCCCGGACAGATACATCAAACTATGGCTACACCTTC. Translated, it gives CSATARTDTSNYGYTF.

The CDR3 region has the DNA TGCAGTACTGGGGGACAGGGGAGTACCTCCTACAATGAGCAGTTCTTC. It yields the protein CSTGGQGSTSYNEQFF. The chain couples TRBV20-1 to TRBJ2-1; 10 bases are shared with TRBD1. This CDR3 region has 16 residues. The V gene's germline CDR1 is DFQATT and CDR2 SNEGSKA (reference sequence). Trimming cost V 8 bases and J 0 bases; bases outside gene matches: 10.

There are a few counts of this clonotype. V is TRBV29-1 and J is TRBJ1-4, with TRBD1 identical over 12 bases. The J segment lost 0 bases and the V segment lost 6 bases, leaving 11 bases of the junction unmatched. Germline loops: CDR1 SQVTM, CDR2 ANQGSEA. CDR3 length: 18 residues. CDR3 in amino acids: CSVYFRDRGPATNEKLFF. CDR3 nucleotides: TGCAGCGTGTACTTCCGGGACAGGGGGCCTGCAACTAATGAAAAACTGTTTTTT.

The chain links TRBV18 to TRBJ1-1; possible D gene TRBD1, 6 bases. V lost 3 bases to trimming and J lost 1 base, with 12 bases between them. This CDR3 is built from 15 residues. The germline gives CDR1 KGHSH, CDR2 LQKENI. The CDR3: CASSPPQGRNTEAFF. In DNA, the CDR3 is TGTGCCAGCTCACCCCCGCAGGGGCGGAACACTGAAGCTTTCTTT. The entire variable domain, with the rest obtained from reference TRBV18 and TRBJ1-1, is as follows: NAGVMQNPRHLVRRRGQEARLRCSPMKGHSHVYWYRQLPEEGLKFMVYLQKENIIDESGMPKERFSAEFPKEGPSILRIQQVVRGDSAAYFCASSPPQGRNTEAFFGQGTRLTVV.